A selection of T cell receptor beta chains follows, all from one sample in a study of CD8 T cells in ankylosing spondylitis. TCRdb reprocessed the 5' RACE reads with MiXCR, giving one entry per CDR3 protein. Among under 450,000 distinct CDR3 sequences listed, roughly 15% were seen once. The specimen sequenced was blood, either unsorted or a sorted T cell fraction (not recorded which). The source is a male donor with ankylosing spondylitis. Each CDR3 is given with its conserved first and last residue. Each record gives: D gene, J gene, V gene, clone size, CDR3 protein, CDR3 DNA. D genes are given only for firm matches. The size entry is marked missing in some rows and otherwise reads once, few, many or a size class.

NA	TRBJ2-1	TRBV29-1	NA	CSVDYLYNEQFF	TGCAGCGTTGACTATCTGTACAATGAGCAGTTCTTC
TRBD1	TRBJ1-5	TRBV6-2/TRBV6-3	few	CASSYDRGRKGNQPQHF	TGTGCCAGCAGTTACGACAGGGGGCGTAAGGGCAATCAGCCCCAGCATTTT
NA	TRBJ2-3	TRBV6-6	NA	CASSYSQKDTQYF	TGTGCCAGCAGTTACTCCCAGAAGGATACGCAGTATTTT
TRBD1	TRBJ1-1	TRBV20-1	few	CSAIGTGGAHTEAFF	TGCAGTGCTATTGGGACAGGGGGCGCGCACACTGAAGCTTTCTTT
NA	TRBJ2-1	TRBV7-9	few	CASSRELSGPYNEQFF	TGTGCCAGCAGCAGAGAGCTCAGCGGCCCCTACAATGAGCAGTTCTTC
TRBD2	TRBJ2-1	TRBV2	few	CASRVLAGGPGEQFF	TGTGCCAGCAGAGTACTAGCGGGGGGGCCTGGTGAGCAGTTCTTC
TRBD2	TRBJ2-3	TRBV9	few	CASSVVTSGGADTQYF	TGTGCCAGCAGCGTAGTAACTAGCGGGGGGGCGGATACGCAGTATTTT
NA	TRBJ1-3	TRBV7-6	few	CASSLQGDSGNTIYF	TGTGCCAGCAGCCTGCAGGGTGATTCCGGAAACACCATATATTTT
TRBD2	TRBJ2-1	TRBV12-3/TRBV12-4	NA	CASSRAGANNEQFF	TGTGCCAGCAGCCGAGCGGGGGCCAACAATGAGCAGTTCTTC
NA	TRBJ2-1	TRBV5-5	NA	CASSLVSLGGTYNEQFF	TGTGCCAGCAGCTTGGTTTCTTTGGGGGGGACATACAATGAGCAGTTCTTC
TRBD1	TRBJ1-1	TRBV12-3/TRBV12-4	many	CASSLYYEPAGDRLYDTEAFF	TGTGCCAGCAGTTTATACTATGAGCCCGCTGGGGACAGGCTCTATGACACTGAAGCTTTCTTT
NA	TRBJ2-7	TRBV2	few	CASSGQNYEQYF	TGTGCCAGCAGTGGGCAGAACTACGAGCAGTACTTC